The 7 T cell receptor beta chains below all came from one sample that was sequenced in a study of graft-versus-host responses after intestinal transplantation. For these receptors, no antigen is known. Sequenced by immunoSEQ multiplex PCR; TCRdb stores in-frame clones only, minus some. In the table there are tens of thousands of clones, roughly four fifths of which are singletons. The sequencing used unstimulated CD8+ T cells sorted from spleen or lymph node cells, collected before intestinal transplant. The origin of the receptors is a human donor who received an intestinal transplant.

CDR3: CATSRTGHTDTQYF. CDR3 coding DNA: TGTGCCACCAGCAGGACCGGACACACAGATACGCAGTATTTT. V is TRBV15 and J is TRBJ2-3; the D gene is possibly TRBD1 (5 bases). Germline V gives CDR1 LNHNV, CDR2 YYDKDF (reference sequence). This CDR3 region has 14 residues. Between the trimmed V and J ends, which lost 3 bases and 2 bases, there was a span of 9 bases.

CDR3 nucleotide sequence: TGCGCCAGCAGCTTGGAGGGATTCAGCAATCAGCCCCAGCATTTT. Translated: CASSLEGFSNQPQHF. The rearrangement joins TRBV5-1 to TRBJ1-5; D not certain. This CDR3 comprises 15 residues. Per the germline V gene, CDR1 is SGHRS and CDR2 is YFSETQ. Trimming cost V 0 bases and J 1 base, with 8 bases left between them.

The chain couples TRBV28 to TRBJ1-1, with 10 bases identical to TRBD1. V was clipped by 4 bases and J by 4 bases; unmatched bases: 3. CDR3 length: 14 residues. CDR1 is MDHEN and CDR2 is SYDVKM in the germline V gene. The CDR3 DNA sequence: TGTGCCAGCAGTTGGACAGGGGGGGGCACTGAAGCTTTCTTT. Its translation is CASSWTGGGTEAFF.

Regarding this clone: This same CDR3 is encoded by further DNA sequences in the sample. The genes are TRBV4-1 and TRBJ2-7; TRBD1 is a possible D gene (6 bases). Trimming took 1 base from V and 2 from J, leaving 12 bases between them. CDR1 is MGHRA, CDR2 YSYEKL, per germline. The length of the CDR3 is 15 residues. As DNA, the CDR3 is TGCGCCAGCAGCCAAGGACCTAGGGACACCTACGAGCAGTACTTC. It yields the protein CASSQGPRDTYEQYF.

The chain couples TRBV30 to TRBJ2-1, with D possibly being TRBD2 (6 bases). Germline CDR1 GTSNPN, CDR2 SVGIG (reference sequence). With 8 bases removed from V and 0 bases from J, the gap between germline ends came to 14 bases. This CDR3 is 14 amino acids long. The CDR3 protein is CALARGSSYNEQFF. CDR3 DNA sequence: TGTGCCCTCGCACGGGGGAGCTCCTACAATGAGCAGTTCTTC. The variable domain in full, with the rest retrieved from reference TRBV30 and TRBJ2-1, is SQTIHQWPATLVQPVGSPLSLECTVEGTSNPNLYWYRQAAGRGLQLLFYSVGIGQISSEVPQNLSASRPQDRQFILSSKKLLLSDSGFYLCALARGSSYNEQFFGPGTRLTVL.

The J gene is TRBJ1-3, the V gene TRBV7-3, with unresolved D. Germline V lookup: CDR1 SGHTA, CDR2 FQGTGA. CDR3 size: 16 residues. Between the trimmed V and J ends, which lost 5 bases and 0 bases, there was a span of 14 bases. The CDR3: CASSPYRDFSGNTIYF. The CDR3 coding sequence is TGTGCCAGCAGCCCCTACAGAGATTTCTCTGGAAACACCATATATTTT.

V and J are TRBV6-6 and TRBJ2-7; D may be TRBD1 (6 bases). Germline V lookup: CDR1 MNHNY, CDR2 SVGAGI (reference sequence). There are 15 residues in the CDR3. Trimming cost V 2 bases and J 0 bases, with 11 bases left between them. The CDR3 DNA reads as TGTGCCAGCAGTTACCTGACAGGAAACTCCTACGAGCAGTACTTC. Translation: CASSYLTGNSYEQYF.